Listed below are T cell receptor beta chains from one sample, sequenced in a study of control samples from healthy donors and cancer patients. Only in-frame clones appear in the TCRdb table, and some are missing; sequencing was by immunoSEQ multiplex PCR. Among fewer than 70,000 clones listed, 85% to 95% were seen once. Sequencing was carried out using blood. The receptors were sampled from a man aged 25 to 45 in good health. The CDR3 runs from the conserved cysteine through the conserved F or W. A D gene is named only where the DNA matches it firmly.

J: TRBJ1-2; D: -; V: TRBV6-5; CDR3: CASRSRGYTF; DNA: TGTGCCAGCAGGTCAAGGGGCTACACCTTC
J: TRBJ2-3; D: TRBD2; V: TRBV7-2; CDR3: CASSTSSGGAADTQYF; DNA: TGTGCCAGCAGCACGTCTAGCGGGGGGGCGGCGGATACGCAGTATTTT
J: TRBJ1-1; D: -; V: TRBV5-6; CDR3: CASSLGIKGTEAFF; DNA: TGTGCCAGCAGCTTGGGCATCAAAGGCACTGAAGCTTTCTTT
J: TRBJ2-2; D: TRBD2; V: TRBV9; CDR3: CASSVGLAGVPGELFF; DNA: TGTGCCAGCAGCGTGGGACTAGCGGGAGTCCCCGGGGAGCTGTTTTTT
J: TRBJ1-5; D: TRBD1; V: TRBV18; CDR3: CASSEGQGAGQPQHF; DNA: TGTGCCAGCTCAGAAGGACAGGGGGCGGGTCAGCCCCAGCATTTT
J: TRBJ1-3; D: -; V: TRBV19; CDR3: CASSIAADPGNTIYF; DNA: TGTGCCAGTAGTATCGCGGCAGACCCTGGAAACACCATATATTTT
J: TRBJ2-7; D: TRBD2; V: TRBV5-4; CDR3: CASSPGGGGYEQYF; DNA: TGTGCCAGCAGCCCTGGGGGGGGTGGGTACGAGCAGTACTTC
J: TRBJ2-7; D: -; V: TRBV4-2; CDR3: CASSQAGTYEQYF; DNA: TGTGCCAGCAGCCAAGCCGGGACGTACGAGCAGTACTTC
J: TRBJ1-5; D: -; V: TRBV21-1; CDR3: CASSRGRTGRYSNQPQHF; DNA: TGTGCCAGCAGCAGGGGGAGGACAGGGCGGTATAGCAATCAGCCCCAGCATTTT
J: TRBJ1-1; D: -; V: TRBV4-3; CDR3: CASSQDVNTEAFF; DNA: TGCGCCAGCAGCCAAGATGTAAACACTGAAGCTTTCTTT
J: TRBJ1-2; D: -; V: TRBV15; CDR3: CATSRDLGANYGYTF; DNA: TGTGCCACCAGCAGAGATTTGGGAGCTAACTATGGCTACACCTTC
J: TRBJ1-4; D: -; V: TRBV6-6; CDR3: CASSSSGGYGEKLFF; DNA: TGTGCCAGCAGTTCGTCTGGGGGCTATGGTGAAAAACTGTTTTTT
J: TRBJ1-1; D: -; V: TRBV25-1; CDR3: CASTAPPGQITEAFF; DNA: TGTGCCAGCACTGCCCCCCCCGGCCAAATAACTGAAGCTTTCTTT
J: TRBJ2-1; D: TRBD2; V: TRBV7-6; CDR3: CASSLVSLAGGNNEQFF; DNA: TGTGCCAGCAGCTTAGTCTCCCTAGCGGGGGGAAACAATGAGCAGTTCTTC
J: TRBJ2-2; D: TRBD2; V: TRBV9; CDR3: CASSVALAGDTGELFF; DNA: TGTGCCAGCAGCGTAGCGCTAGCGGGGGACACCGGGGAGCTGTTTTTT
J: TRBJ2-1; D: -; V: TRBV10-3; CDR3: CAIRRPTGNGEQFF; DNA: TGTGCCATCAGACGGCCTACAGGGAACGGTGAGCAGTTCTTC
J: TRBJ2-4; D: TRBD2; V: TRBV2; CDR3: CASSEYQSGGNIQYF; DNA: TGTGCCAGCAGTGAATATCAAAGCGGGGGGAACATTCAGTACTTC